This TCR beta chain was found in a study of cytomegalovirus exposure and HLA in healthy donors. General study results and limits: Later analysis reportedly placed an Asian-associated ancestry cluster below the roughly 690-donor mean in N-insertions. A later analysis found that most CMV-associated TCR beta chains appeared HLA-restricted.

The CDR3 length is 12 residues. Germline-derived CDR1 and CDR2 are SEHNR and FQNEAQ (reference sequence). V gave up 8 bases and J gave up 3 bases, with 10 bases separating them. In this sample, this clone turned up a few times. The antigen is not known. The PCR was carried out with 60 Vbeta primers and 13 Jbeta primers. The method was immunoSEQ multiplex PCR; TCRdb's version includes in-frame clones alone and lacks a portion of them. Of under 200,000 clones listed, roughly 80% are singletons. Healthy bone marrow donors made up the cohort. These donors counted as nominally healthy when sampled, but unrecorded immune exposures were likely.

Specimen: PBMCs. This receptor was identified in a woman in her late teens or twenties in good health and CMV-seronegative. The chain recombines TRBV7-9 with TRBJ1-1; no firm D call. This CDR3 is CASCWGDTEAFF. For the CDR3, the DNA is TGTGCCAGCTGTTGGGGAGACACTGAAGCTTTCTTT.